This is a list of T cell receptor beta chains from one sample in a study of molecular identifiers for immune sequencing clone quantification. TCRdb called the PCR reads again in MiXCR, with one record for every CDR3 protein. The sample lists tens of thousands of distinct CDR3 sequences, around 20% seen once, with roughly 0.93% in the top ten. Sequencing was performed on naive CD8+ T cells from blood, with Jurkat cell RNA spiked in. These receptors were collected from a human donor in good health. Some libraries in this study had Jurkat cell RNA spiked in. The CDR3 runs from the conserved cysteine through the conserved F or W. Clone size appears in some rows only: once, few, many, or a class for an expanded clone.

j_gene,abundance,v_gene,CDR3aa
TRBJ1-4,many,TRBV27,CASMKATNEKLFF
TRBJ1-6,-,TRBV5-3,CASSLALSSYNSPLHF
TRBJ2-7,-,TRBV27,CASEPGGAYGQYF
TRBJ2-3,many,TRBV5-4,CASSWVPTDTQYF
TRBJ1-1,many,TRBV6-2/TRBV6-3,CASSYVEGQTEAFF
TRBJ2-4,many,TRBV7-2,CASSLEEGLWENIQYF
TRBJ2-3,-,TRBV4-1,CASSLIRGGPTDTQYF
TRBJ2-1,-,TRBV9,CASSVTGSSYNEQFF
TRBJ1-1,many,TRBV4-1,CASSQEGTVSRTEAFF
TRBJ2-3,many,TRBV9,CASSVEGDPGDTQYF
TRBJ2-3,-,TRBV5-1,CASSSGTSDRTDTQYF
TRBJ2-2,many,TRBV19,CASRIGTSGSQLDGDTGELFF
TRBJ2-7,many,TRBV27,CASSLSQGTPYEQYF
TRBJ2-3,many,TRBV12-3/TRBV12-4,CASSPRQGKSTDTQYF
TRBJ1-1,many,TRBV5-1,CASSLLTGREAFF
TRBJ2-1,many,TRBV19,CASTSGTEQFF
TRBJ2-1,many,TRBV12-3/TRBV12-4,CASSFPSGGALYNEQFF
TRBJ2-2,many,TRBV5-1,CASTGTGELFF
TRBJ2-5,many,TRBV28,CASGPGVWERETQYF
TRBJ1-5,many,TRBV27,CASSYRGDQPQHF
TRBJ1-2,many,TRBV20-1,CSASAPLRGRSVYGYTF
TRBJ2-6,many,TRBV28,CASRPQFSLSGANVLTF
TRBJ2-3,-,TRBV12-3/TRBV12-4,CASSLEGTPFPTDTQYF
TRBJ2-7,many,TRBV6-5,CASSYGVEQYF
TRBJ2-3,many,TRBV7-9,CASSLAPWGADTQYF
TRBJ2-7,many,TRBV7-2,CASSFDRAPGNYEQYF
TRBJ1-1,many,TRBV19,CASSDTEAFF
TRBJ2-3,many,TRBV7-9,CASSSRPGTGSTDTQYF
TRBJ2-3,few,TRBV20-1,CSARLLADTQYF
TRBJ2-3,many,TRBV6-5,CASSYSKGGTDTQYF
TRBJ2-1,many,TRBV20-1,CSARDLNLVQEEQFF
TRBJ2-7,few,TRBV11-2,CASSTPGTGGDVQYF
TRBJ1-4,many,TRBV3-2,CASPRGREKLFF
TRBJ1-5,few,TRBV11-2,CASCLRARKSMNPPNQPQHF
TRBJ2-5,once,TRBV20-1,CSARGPGFRETQYF
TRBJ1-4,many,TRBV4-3,CASSKLQGREKLFF
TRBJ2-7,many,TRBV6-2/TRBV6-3,CASSYGITYEQYF